One sample yielded the 23 T cell receptor beta chains listed below, sequenced in a study of blood T cell repertoires in COVID-19. Assay used: immunoSEQ multiplex PCR; TCRdb lists only in-frame clones, some missing. The sample carries 400,000 to 450,000 clones, 80% to 90% recorded once. The specimen sequenced was PBMCs or T cells enriched from blood (not recorded which). These receptors originate from a man younger than 45 who had recovered from COVID-19.

The chain joins TRBV27 to TRBJ2-7; TRBD1 aligns across 9 bases. After removal of 6 bases from V and 3 bases from J, the junction contained 9 bases not matched to a gene. The germline V gene encodes CDR1 MNHEY and CDR2 SMNVEV (reference sequence). This CDR3 is built from 15 residues. This CDR3 is CASRGGTGRVYEQYF. In DNA form, the CDR3 reads TGTGCCAGCAGGGGAGGGACAGGGAGAGTCTACGAGCAGTACTTC.

The genes are TRBV30 and TRBJ1-5; D is perhaps TRBD1 (5 bases). Trimming took off 2 bases at V and 10 bases at J, with 18 bases between the two ends. CDR1 and CDR2 (germline): GTSNPN, SVGIG (reference sequence). There are 14 residues in the CDR3. The CDR3 loop reads CAWSHYRPPKPQHF. The CDR3 nucleotides read TGTGCCTGGAGTCATTACAGGCCGCCCAAACCCCAGCATTTT.

The CDR3 DNA reads as TGTGCCAGCAACCCCCTATTTAACACTGAAGCTTTCTTT. This gives the protein CASNPLFNTEAFF. V gene TRBV28 combines with J gene TRBJ1-1; no reliable D call. CDR1 is MDHEN and CDR2 is SYDVKM in the germline V gene. V gave up 7 bases and J gave up 2 bases, with 11 bases separating them. The CDR3 runs 13 residues.

This clone was found a few times. V usage is TRBV20-1 and J usage is TRBJ2-7, with 8 positions matching TRBD1. V trimming: 3 bases; J trimming: 1 base; junction bases outside the gene matches: 8. Germline V gene data show CDR1 as DFQATT and CDR2 as SNEGSKA (reference sequence). The CDR3 runs to 15 residues. CDR3 in amino acids: CSASGLNRGSYEQYF. In DNA, the CDR3 is TGCAGTGCTAGTGGGTTAAACAGGGGGTCCTACGAGCAGTACTTC.

The chain employs TRBV18 and TRBJ1-5; 7 bases are shared with TRBD1. The length of the CDR3 is 15 residues. Germline CDR1 is KGHSH and CDR2 is LQKENI. The ends lost 5 bases at V and 2 bases at J; junction bases unmatched: 6. CDR3 residues: CASSTTGVGNQPQHF. The CDR3 coding sequence is TGTGCCAGCTCAACAACAGGGGTTGGCAATCAGCCCCAGCATTTT.

The CDR3 here is CASSLSAPRGYTF. CDR3 nucleotide sequence: TGTGCCAGCAGTTTAAGCGCACCTCGGGGCTACACCTTC. The chain uses TRBV12-3 or TRBV12-4 and TRBJ1-2; D not certain. The CDR3 loop spans 13 amino acids. Trimming removed 2 bases at V and 8 bases at J, with 12 bases between.

This clone occurred a few times. This chain joins TRBV5-6 and TRBJ2-7, with 9 bases identical to TRBD1. Per germline, CDR1 SGHDT and CDR2 YYEEEE. This CDR3 contains 15 residues. Unmatched junction bases numbered 8, after V lost 4 bases and J lost 3 bases. The CDR3 sequence is CASSGDRVRIYEQYF. Here the CDR3 DNA reads TGTGCCAGCAGCGGGGACAGGGTAAGGATCTACGAGCAGTACTTC.

This sequence joins TRBV12-3 or TRBV12-4 and TRBJ1-1; 7 bases are a match to TRBD1. This CDR3 comprises 13 residues. Trimming at V came to 4 bases and at J to 4 bases, leaving 3 bases not matched to a gene. The CDR3 DNA follows: TGTGCCAGCAGTTACAGGGGTGGCACTGAAGCTTTCTTT. It codes for CASSYRGGTEAFF.

This rearrangement joins TRBV28 to TRBJ1-2; 7 bases match TRBD1. The V gene's germline CDR1 is MDHEN and CDR2 SYDVKM. This CDR3 spans 15 amino acids. J was trimmed by 0 bases and V by 4 bases; bases with no gene match: 5. The CDR3, as DNA: TGTGCCAGCAGTTCGGGACAGTTATCTAACTATGGCTACACCTTC. This gives the protein CASSSGQLSNYGYTF.

A word on this clone: A much more abundant neighbour one base away suggests this may be a read error. This sample also contains other DNA sequences that code for the same CDR3. This chain connects TRBV10-1 to TRBJ2-7, with a possible D match to TRBD2 (6 bases). CDR3 length: 13 amino acids. With 9 bases removed from V and 9 bases from J, the gap between germline ends came to 21 bases. CDR1 and CDR2 from the germline V gene are WNHNN and SYGVQD (reference sequence). The CDR3 is CASSRNRGSVQYF. The CDR3 DNA follows: TGCGCCAGTAGTAGAAACCGGGGGTCGGTGCAGTACTTC.

This sequence joins TRBV28 and TRBJ2-2, with 11 bases lining up with TRBD1. Germline CDR1 and CDR2: MDHEN and SYDVKM. V shed 4 bases and J 1 base; nucleotides not matched to a gene: 14. The CDR3 sequence is 20 residues long. The CDR3 DNA reads TGTGCCAGCAGTTCTGGACAGGGGGCTATGAGGGGTCTGAACACCGGGGAGCTGTTTTTT. This codes for CASSSGQGAMRGLNTGELFF.

In this sample, this clone turned up once. This chain links TRBV10-3 with TRBJ1-1; D ambiguous. The CDR3 extends over 11 amino acids. V lost 10 bases to trimming and J lost 6 bases, with 12 bases between them. The V gene's germline CDR1 is ENHRY and CDR2 SYGVKD. The CDR3 coding sequence is TGTGCCACCGAGCAGGCCTCTGAAGCTTTCTTT. Its translation: CATEQASEAFF.

The count of this clone is one. The J gene is TRBJ2-1, the V gene TRBV27; D is uncertain. Germline V lookup: CDR1 MNHEY, CDR2 SMNVEV (reference sequence). The V end lost 2 bases, the J end lost 10 bases, and 12 bases lay between the germline ends. The CDR3 totals 13 residues. CDR3 coding DNA: TGTGCCAGCAGTTTAACTGCCCGGTGGGAGCAGTTCTTC. Its translation: CASSLTARWEQFF.

J is TRBJ2-7 and V is TRBV28, with D possibly matching TRBD2 (5 bases). Trimming removed 4 bases at V and 3 bases at J, with 16 bases between. CDR3 length: 15 residues. Looked up from germline, CDR1 is MDHEN and CDR2 is SYDVKM. The CDR3 sequence: CASSSWTDDDYEQYF. The CDR3 bases are TGTGCCAGCAGTTCGTGGACTGATGATGACTACGAGCAGTACTTC.

J is TRBJ2-7 and V is TRBV18, with 7 bases aligning to TRBD1. After removal of 2 bases from V and 7 bases from J, the junction contained 5 bases not matched to a gene. Per germline, CDR1 KGHSH and CDR2 LQKENI. This CDR3 has 13 amino acids. The CDR3 reads CASSPGDREEQYF. CDR3 bases: TGTGCCAGCTCACCAGGTGACAGGGAAGAGCAGTACTTC.

This sequence joins TRBV24-1 and TRBJ2-2; possible D gene TRBD1, 6 bases. Germline V gives CDR1 KGHDR, CDR2 SFDVKD. The CDR3 runs 15 residues. V dropped 6 bases and J dropped 4 bases, with 14 bases sitting between them. DNA for the CDR3: TGTGCCACCAGTTTTGGACAGACGACCACCGGGGAGCTGTTTTTT. Residues: CATSFGQTTTGELFF.

The gene calls are TRBV30 and TRBJ2-3; 8 bases fit TRBD2. V was clipped by 1 base and J by 3 bases; unmatched bases: 12. The CDR3 consists of 17 residues. Germline assignment: CDR1 GTSNPN and CDR2 SVGIG (reference sequence). The CDR3 nucleotides read TGTGCCTGGAGTGCCGGTAGCGGGAATACGGGAACAGATACGCAGTATTTT. This gives the protein CAWSAGSGNTGTDTQYF.

This clone has a single count. The rearrangement uses TRBV10-3 and TRBJ2-6; 8 bases align to TRBD1. Looked up from germline, CDR1 is ENHRY and CDR2 is SYGVKD. This CDR3 has 17 residues. The ends lost 6 bases at V and 0 bases at J; junction bases unmatched: 7. This CDR3 is CAISQGAGSSGANVLTF. The CDR3 DNA is TGTGCCATCAGCCAGGGGGCCGGGAGCTCTGGGGCCAACGTCCTGACTTTC.

The rearrangement links TRBV12-3 or TRBV12-4 to TRBJ1-1; D call uncertain. The CDR3 spans 13 residues. Trimming stripped 2 bases from V and 0 bases from J, with 4 bases between. CDR3 in DNA: TGTGCCAGCAGTTTACAAATGAACACTGAAGCTTTCTTT. Protein sequence: CASSLQMNTEAFF.

The V gene is TRBV19, the J gene TRBJ2-1, with a possible D match to TRBD2 (6 bases). Germline lookup yields CDR1 LNHDA and CDR2 SQIVND (reference sequence). The CDR3 consists of 15 residues. With 6 bases removed from V and 5 bases from J, the gap between germline ends came to 17 bases. CDR3 amino acids: CASRSGPGGDNEQFF. CDR3 nucleotides: TGTGCCAGTAGATCAGGACCCGGGGGAGACAATGAGCAGTTCTTC.

The chain carries TRBV9 and TRBJ2-3; TRBD2 matches at 7 bases. Germline lookup yields CDR1 SGDLS and CDR2 YYNGEE. This CDR3 contains 16 residues. The J segment lost 4 bases and the V segment lost 2 bases, leaving 10 bases of the junction unmatched. DNA of the CDR3: TGTGCCAGCAGCGTTTCTAGCGGAAGGGCGGCAGATACGCAGTATTTT. Translated: CASSVSSGRAADTQYF.

Turning to this clone: Germline and junction disagree at one end, which may indicate a read error. The chain combines TRBV5-1 with TRBJ2-7; D is unresolved. The CDR3 contains 14 residues. Germline CDR1 SGHRS, CDR2 YFSETQ. CDR3 protein: CASSLAGASSEQYF. For the CDR3, the DNA is TGCGCCAGCAGCTTGGCCGGAGCCTCCTCCGAGCAGTACTTC.

This rearrangement joins TRBV2 to TRBJ2-5; 8 nucleotides agree with TRBD1. The CDR3 runs to 17 residues. Germline V gives CDR1 SNHLY, CDR2 FYNNEI. V lost 4 bases and J lost 4; bases outside the gene matches: 14. The CDR3 reads CASSGPYTGGKRETQYF. In DNA form, the CDR3 reads TGTGCCAGCAGTGGCCCTTATACAGGGGGTAAGCGAGAGACCCAGTACTTC.